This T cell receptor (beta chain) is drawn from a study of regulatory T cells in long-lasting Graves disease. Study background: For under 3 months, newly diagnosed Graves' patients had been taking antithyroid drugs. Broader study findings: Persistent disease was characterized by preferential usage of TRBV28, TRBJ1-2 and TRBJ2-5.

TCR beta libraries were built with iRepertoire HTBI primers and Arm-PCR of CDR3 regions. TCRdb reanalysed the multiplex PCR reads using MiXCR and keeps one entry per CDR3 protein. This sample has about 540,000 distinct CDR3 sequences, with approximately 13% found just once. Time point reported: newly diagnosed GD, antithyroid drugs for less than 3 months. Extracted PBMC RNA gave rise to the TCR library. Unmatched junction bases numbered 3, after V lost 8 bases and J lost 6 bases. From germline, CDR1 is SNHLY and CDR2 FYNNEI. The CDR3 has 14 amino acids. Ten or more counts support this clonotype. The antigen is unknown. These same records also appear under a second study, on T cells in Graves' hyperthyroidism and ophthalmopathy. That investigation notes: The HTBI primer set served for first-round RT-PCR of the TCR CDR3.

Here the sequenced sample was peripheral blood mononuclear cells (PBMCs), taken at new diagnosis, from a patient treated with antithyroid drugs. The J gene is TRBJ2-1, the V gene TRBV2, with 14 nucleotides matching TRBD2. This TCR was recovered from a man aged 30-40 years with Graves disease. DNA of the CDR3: TGTGCCAGCGGGACTAGCGGGAGTGGCAATGAGCAGTTCTTC. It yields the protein CASGTSGSGNEQFF.